Sequencing of this T cell receptor (beta chain) was carried out in a study of T cells in Graves' hyperthyroidism and ophthalmopathy. As for the study in general: Pretreatment peripheral blood was obtained at initial diagnosis. Study outcomes and limitations: Among clonotypes expanded in thyroid above 0.001, most were also found in blood.

This clonotype was seen many times. Its antigen is as yet unknown. Blood sampling occurred at first hyperthyroidism diagnosis, ahead of any ophthalmopathy symptoms. TCR beta CDR3 regions were amplified from RNA transcripts. The TCR CDR3 was amplified in a first-round RT-PCR using the HTBI primer set. TCRdb recomputed calls from the multiplex PCR reads with MiXCR, one row per CDR3 protein. The sample shows about 290,000 distinct CDR3 sequences, roughly 15% of them seen only once. The CDR3 loop spans 17 amino acids. Losses at the gene ends were 6 bases for V and 4 bases for J; bases not matched to a gene: 11. Germline CDR1 is SGHAT and CDR2 is FQNNGV.

The sample comprised blood. The sequence was obtained from a woman aged 25 to 39 with Graves' hyperthyroidism that later progressed to Graves' ophthalmopathy. The chain has TRBV11-2 and TRBJ2-2, with 10 bases fitting TRBD2. The CDR3 region is CASRRSSGRGTTGELFF. The CDR3 bases are TGTGCCAGCAGACGATCTAGCGGGAGAGGAACCACCGGGGAGCTGTTTTTT.